A single sample is the source of the 25 T cell receptor beta chains below, sequenced in a study of identical twins. One entry per CDR3 protein results from TCRdb running MiXCR on the 5' RACE reads. The top ten clones hold more than 4% of a sample with around 690,000 distinct CDR3 sequences, roughly 20% of them seen once. The data were also submitted as part of a second study, on T cells expressing NK-cell markers.

What was sequenced was PBMCs. These receptors originate from a woman aged 18-29 years in good health.

This chain joins TRBV12-3 or TRBV12-4 and TRBJ2-3, with TRBD2 as a possible D gene (6 bases). V lost 4 bases, J lost 0 bases, and 26 bases lay in between. CDR3 size: 20 residues. CDR3 nucleotide sequence: TGTGCCAGCAGTTCAGATTTCGTTTCGGGAGACGTTCAGAGCACAGATACGCAGTATTTT. Translated: CASSSDFVSGDVQSTDTQYF.

The chain uses TRBV5-5 and TRBJ1-1; D unclear. The germline V gene encodes CDR1 SGHKS and CDR2 YYEKEE (reference sequence). V was pared by 0 bases and J by 5 bases, with 14 bases between. The CDR3 is 15 residues long. The CDR3 spells CASSLEPQAYTEAFF. In DNA form, the CDR3 reads TGTGCCAGCAGCTTGGAGCCCCAGGCTTATACTGAAGCTTTCTTT.

The chain employs TRBV2 and TRBJ2-1; D may match TRBD1 or TRBD2 (7 bases each). Germline CDR1 reads SNHLY; CDR2 reads FYNNEI. Deletions cut 6 bases from V and 7 bases from J, with 19 bases between. The CDR3 is 15 residues long. DNA of the CDR3: TGTGCCAGCAGGGGAGGGGGCGGTAGGTTGAATGAGCAGTTCTTC. This gives the protein CASRGGGGRLNEQFF.

The chain joins TRBV20-1 to TRBJ2-1, with 8 bases lining up with TRBD2. Trimming took 0 bases from V and 8 from J; bases not matched to a gene: 12. This CDR3 comprises 16 residues. Germline V gene sequence: CDR1 DFQATT, CDR2 SNEGSKA (reference sequence). CDR3 sequence reads: CSARDPSGRVNDEQFF. CDR3 bases: TGCAGTGCTAGAGATCCCAGCGGGAGAGTTAATGATGAGCAGTTCTTC.

V is TRBV20-1 and J is TRBJ1-5; D is undetermined. The CDR3 consists of 13 residues. The germline V gene has CDR1 DFQATT and CDR2 SNEGSKA (reference sequence). With 6 bases removed from V and 0 bases from J, the gap between germline ends came to 9 bases. DNA for the CDR3: TGCAGTGCCTCCGATAATAGCAATCAGCCCCAGCATTTT. The encoded protein is CSASDNSNQPQHF.

This clonotype was recorded many times. The V gene is TRBV9, the J gene TRBJ2-3, with D perhaps TRBD1 or TRBD2 (5 bases each). The CDR3 sequence is 13 residues long. The V gene's germline CDR1 is SGDLS and CDR2 YYNGEE. V dropped 5 bases and J dropped 4 bases, with 11 bases sitting between them. Here the CDR3 DNA reads TGTGCCAGCAGTGTTGAGGGGCCAGATACGCAGTATTTT. Translated, it gives CASSVEGPDTQYF. Full variable domain (rest looked up from reference TRBV9 and TRBJ2-3): DSGVTQTPKHLITATGQRVTLRCSPRSGDLSVYWYQQSLDQGLQFLIQYYNGEERAKGNILERFSAQQFPDLHSELNLSSLELGDSALYFCASSVEGPDTQYFGPGTRLTVL.

This rearrangement joins TRBV20-1 to TRBJ2-1, with 7 bases that match TRBD1. Per the germline V gene, CDR1 is DFQATT and CDR2 is SNEGSKA (reference sequence). The CDR3 loop spans 16 amino acids. The V gene end was trimmed by 1 base and the J gene end by 5 bases; junction bases not matched to a gene: 11. CDR3: CSARGTDRDLNNEQFF. Written as DNA, the CDR3 is TGCAGTGCTAGAGGGACCGACAGGGATCTCAACAATGAGCAGTTCTTC.

The chain recombines TRBV28 with TRBJ2-5; D is uncertain. Looked up from germline, CDR1 is MDHEN and CDR2 is SYDVKM. The CDR3 spans 13 residues. The ends were cut back, 2 bases at V and 5 bases at J, with 9 bases in the middle. This chain's CDR3 is CASSLGRSETQYF. CDR3 DNA: TGTGCCAGCAGTTTAGGACGCTCGGAGACCCAGTACTTC.

This clonotype was detected many times. This chain joins TRBV12-3 or TRBV12-4 and TRBJ2-7; D ambiguous. The CDR3 totals 13 residues. Trimming pared 0 bases from V and 0 bases from J, leaving 3 bases between. In DNA form, the CDR3 reads TGTGCCAGCAGTTTAGCGAGCTCCTACGAGCAGTACTTC. Translation: CASSLASSYEQYF.

This clonotype was counted many times. The gene calls are TRBV3-1 and TRBJ2-6; D is possibly TRBD2 (5 bases). Germline values: CDR1 LGHDT, CDR2 YNNKEL (reference sequence). The CDR3 consists of 15 residues. Trimming cost V 2 bases and J 2 bases, with 7 bases left between them. The CDR3 loop is CASSQRGTGANVLTF. CDR3 nucleotides: TGTGCCAGCAGCCAAAGAGGGACTGGGGCCAACGTCCTGACTTTC.

The J gene is TRBJ2-3, the V gene TRBV5-4; D is possibly TRBD2 (5 bases). The CDR3 has 12 residues. Trimming removed 9 bases from V and 0 bases from J, with 8 bases in between. Germline V gives CDR1 SGHNT, CDR2 YYREEE (reference sequence). The CDR3 DNA reads as TGTGCCATGAGCGGTAGCACAGATACGCAGTATTTT. It yields the protein CAMSGSTDTQYF.

The rearrangement joins TRBV9 to TRBJ2-4, with D perhaps matching TRBD1 (6 bases). Germline loops: CDR1 SGDLS, CDR2 YYNGEE. The CDR3 sequence is 15 residues long. Trimming stripped 0 bases from V and 13 bases from J, with 20 bases between. The CDR3 DNA follows: TGTGCCAGCAGCGTAGCCCAGGGGCCCCTGTATATCCAGTACTTC. Amino acids: CASSVAQGPLYIQYF.

This chain connects TRBV7-2 to TRBJ2-3; D gene unclear. This CDR3 has 16 residues. V dropped 5 bases and J dropped 2 bases, with 17 bases sitting between them. The germline V gene encodes CDR1 SGHTA and CDR2 FQGNSA. The CDR3, as DNA: TGTGCCAGCAGCGCCCACCGCGTGAGGCTCACAGATACGCAGTATTTT. This codes for CASSAHRVRLTDTQYF. Using reference TRBV7-2 and TRBJ2-3 for the parts outside the CDR3, the full variable domain is GAGVSQSPSNKVTEKGKDVELRCDPISGHTALYWYRQSLGQGLEFLIYFQGNSAPDKSGLPSDRFSAERTGGSVSTLTIQRTQQEDSAVYLCASSAHRVRLTDTQYFGPGTRLTVL.

V and J are TRBV5-6 and TRBJ1-2; D ambiguous. The V end lost 4 bases, the J end lost 7 bases, and 17 bases lay between the germline ends. The CDR3 is 14 residues long. The germline gives CDR1 SGHDT, CDR2 YYEEEE. The CDR3 protein is CASSHQFGLAGYTF. The DNA of the CDR3 is TGTGCCAGCAGCCATCAGTTCGGCTTGGCTGGCTACACCTTC.

This clonotype occurred many times. The chain combines TRBV15 with TRBJ2-1, with 9 bases fitting TRBD2. Trimming took 1 base from V and 8 from J; bases not matched to a gene: 9. Germline assignment: CDR1 LNHNV and CDR2 YYDKDF (reference sequence). This CDR3 is 16 amino acids long. The CDR3 spells CATSRGRGSGGDEQFF. The CDR3 bases are TGTGCCACCAGCAGAGGAAGGGGTAGCGGGGGAGATGAGCAGTTCTTC.

This sequence joins TRBV2 and TRBJ2-7, with D possibly being TRBD2 (5 bases). CDR3 length: 17 amino acids. Per germline, CDR1 SNHLY and CDR2 FYNNEI. The V end was cut by 3 bases, the J end by 2 bases, with 20 bases between. The CDR3 DNA reads TGTGCCAGCAGTGATCCCACCCACCCGGCGGGTCCCTACGAGCAGTACTTC. It is translated as CASSDPTHPAGPYEQYF.

This clonotype has only a few counts. V is TRBV20-1 and J is TRBJ2-1; D perhaps matches TRBD1 (6 bases). Trimming shortened V by 3 bases and J by 9 bases, and 15 bases separated the two germline ends. Germline V gene data show CDR1 as DFQATT and CDR2 as SNEGSKA (reference sequence). The CDR3 has 13 residues. The CDR3 DNA reads as TGCAGTGCTAGGGGGGCCGCCCTAAGTGAGCAGTTCTTC. Translated: CSARGAALSEQFF.

This clonotype was recorded at least ten times. This chain joins TRBV29-1 and TRBJ2-1, with D possibly being TRBD1 or TRBD2 (5 bases each). CDR1 is SQVTM, CDR2 ANQGSEA, per germline. The CDR3 consists of 14 residues. The V and J ends lost 7 bases and 0 bases respectively, with 13 bases between them. As DNA, the CDR3 is TGCAGCGCCGGGGCGGCTAGCTCCTACAATGAGCAGTTCTTC. The encoded protein is CSAGAASSYNEQFF.

The rearrangement uses TRBV29-1 and TRBJ1-5, with D possibly TRBD1 on 6 matching bases. Germline V CDR1 and CDR2: SQVTM, ANQGSEA. Trimming cost V 5 bases and J 4 bases, with 9 bases left between them. The CDR3 is 12 residues long. The CDR3 sequence: CSVKGGNQPQHF. In nucleotides, the CDR3 is TGCAGCGTTAAGGGGGGAAATCAGCCCCAGCATTTT.

The chain links TRBV5-1 to TRBJ2-2, with 8 bases matching TRBD1. J was trimmed by 7 bases and V by 5 bases; bases with no gene match: 10. This CDR3 has 15 amino acids. Germline V CDR1 and CDR2: SGHRS, YFSETQ. CDR3 bases: TGCGCCAGCAGATACACAGGGGGACGGGTCGGGGAGCTGTTTTTT. As protein: CASRYTGGRVGELFF.

This clonotype has ten or more counts. The chain combines TRBV20-1 with TRBJ1-1; no clear D gene. The CDR3 spans 12 residues. Germline values: CDR1 DFQATT, CDR2 SNEGSKA (reference sequence). Trimming removed 0 bases at V and 0 bases at J, with 2 bases between. CDR3 DNA sequence: TGCAGTGCTAGAGATGTGAACACTGAAGCTTTCTTT. This translates into CSARDVNTEAFF.

This clonotype occurred a few times. CDR3 in DNA: TGTGCCAGCAGCTCATACGGATCCGGGGAGCTGTTTTTT. It yields the protein CASSSYGSGELFF. The genes are TRBV11-1 and TRBJ2-2; D is unresolved. V gave up 4 bases and J gave up 6 bases, with 9 bases separating them. In germline, CDR1 is SGHAT, CDR2 FQDESV (reference sequence). This CDR3 region has 13 residues. Supplemented by reference TRBV11-1 and TRBJ2-2, the full variable domain reads EAEVAQSPRYKITEKSQAVAFWCDPISGHATLYWYRQILGQGPELLVQFQDESVVDDSQLPKDRFSAERLKGVDSTLKIQPAELGDSAMYLCASSSYGSGELFFGEGSRLTVL.

The count of this clonotype is one. This chain links TRBV27 with TRBJ1-1, with D hard to call. V shed 3 bases and J shed 7 bases, with 12 bases lying between them. From germline, CDR1 is MNHEY and CDR2 SMNVEV (reference sequence). The CDR3 totals 13 residues. The CDR3, as DNA: TGTGCCAGCAGTTTTAGTACGGCGAGTGAAGCTTTCTTT. Its translation is CASSFSTASEAFF.

This clonotype was detected ten times or more. The chain combines TRBV27 with TRBJ1-2; weak D call: TRBD1 (6 bases). V dropped 3 bases and J dropped 2 bases, with 13 bases sitting between them. The V gene's germline CDR1 is MNHEY and CDR2 SMNVEV (reference sequence). The CDR3 loop spans 15 amino acids. The CDR3 bases are TGTGCCAGCAGTTTGAGTAGGGGGTCCAACTATGGCTACACCTTC. It codes for CASSLSRGSNYGYTF.

Many counts were recorded for this clonotype. The J gene is TRBJ2-3, the V gene TRBV12-3 or TRBV12-4; 8 nucleotides align to TRBD2. CDR3 length equals 17 residues. Trimming took 4 bases from V and 5 from J; bases not matched to a gene: 14. The CDR3 bases are TGTGCCAGCAGTTCCTCCGGGCTCCGGGGGGGGCGAGATACGCAGTATTTT. Translating gives CASSSSGLRGGRDTQYF.